Listed here are 32 T cell receptor beta chains from one sample, sequenced in a study of identical twins. TCRdb re-analysed the 5' RACE reads in MiXCR, keeping a single row per CDR3 protein. The table lists 690,000 or so distinct CDR3 sequences, approximately 9% of them singletons, with about 0.98% in the top ten. This sample also appeared in a second study, on yellow fever vaccine responses in identical twins.

Input material: PBMCs. Receptors originate from a woman younger than 35 in good health.

This clonotype has a handful of counts. The gene calls are TRBV29-1 and TRBJ2-7; 8 positions agree with TRBD1. The CDR3 spans 13 residues. Germline V gives CDR1 SQVTM, CDR2 ANQGSEA. V trimming: 3 bases; J trimming: 4 bases; junction bases outside the gene matches: 5. The CDR3 sequence is CSVEDRAAYEQYF. In DNA form, the CDR3 reads TGCAGCGTTGAGGACAGGGCGGCGTACGAGCAGTACTTC.

This clonotype showed up just a few times. The chain links TRBV12-3 or TRBV12-4 to TRBJ2-5, with D perhaps TRBD1 or TRBD2 (6 bases each). Trimming took off 3 bases at V and 3 bases at J, with 14 bases between the two ends. This CDR3 is 15 amino acids long. In DNA form, the CDR3 reads TGTGCCAGCAGTTTTGGGGGGCCGGGCAAAGAGACCCAGTACTTC. Encoded protein: CASSFGGPGKETQYF.

The sample holds a few counts of this clonotype. V and J are TRBV4-3 and TRBJ2-5; D gene uncertain. The V and J ends lost 0 bases and 4 bases respectively, with 12 bases between them. CDR1 and CDR2 (germline): LGHNA, YSLEER. The CDR3 is 15 residues long. The CDR3 region is CASSQEFLPSETQYF. The CDR3 coding sequence is TGCGCCAGCAGCCAAGAATTTTTACCCTCAGAGACCCAGTACTTC.

The chain joins TRBV29-1 to TRBJ2-1; tentative D call: TRBD2 (5 bases). The V end lost 4 bases, the J end lost 5 bases, and 6 bases lay between the germline ends. Germline V lookup: CDR1 SQVTM, CDR2 ANQGSEA. The CDR3 extends over 11 amino acids. The CDR3 DNA reads as TGCAGCGTTGGGGGAGACAATGAGCAGTTCTTC. Protein: CSVGGDNEQFF.

This clonotype appeared many times. The chain has TRBV30 and TRBJ1-5; D gene unclear. V lost 0 bases and J lost 0, with 9 bases in between. The germline V gene has CDR1 GTSNPN and CDR2 SVGIG (reference sequence). The CDR3 totals 15 residues. CDR3 amino acids: CAWSVGQASNQPQHF. The CDR3 DNA is TGTGCCTGGAGTGTAGGGCAGGCTAGCAATCAGCCCCAGCATTTT.

This clonotype was detected a few times. CDR3 in amino acids: CASSPRGQVSYEQYF. The CDR3, as DNA: TGTGCCAGCAGCCCCCGGGGACAGGTTTCCTACGAGCAGTACTTC. The J gene is TRBJ2-7, the V gene TRBV7-2; 8 bases map to TRBD1. The CDR3 runs 15 residues. Germline CDR1 and CDR2: SGHTA and FQGNSA. V shed 5 bases, J shed 1 base, and the junction held 7 bases outside the gene matches.

There are a few counts of this clonotype. The rearrangement links TRBV20-1 to TRBJ2-1, with TRBD2 identical over 9 bases. Germline CDR1 DFQATT, CDR2 SNEGSKA (reference sequence). The CDR3 spans 13 residues. V lost 7 bases and J lost 4; bases outside the gene matches: 5. The CDR3 bases are TGCAGTGGCCGGAGCGGGGGGTACAATGAGCAGTTCTTC. Translated, it gives CSGRSGGYNEQFF.

The chain carries TRBV11-2 and TRBJ2-7; 11 bases line up with TRBD2. The V gene end was trimmed by 5 bases and the J gene end by 2 bases; junction bases not matched to a gene: 2. There are 14 residues in the CDR3. Germline-derived CDR1 and CDR2 are SGHAT and FQNNGV. In DNA, the CDR3 is TGTGCCAGCAGCGAGGGACTAGCGGCCTACGAGCAGTACTTC. Its protein is CASSEGLAAYEQYF.

This clonotype was picked up many times. The chain employs TRBV29-1 and TRBJ2-1; TRBD2 aligns across 12 bases. The CDR3 has 16 residues. Germline CDR1 and CDR2: SQVTM and ANQGSEA. Losses at the gene ends were 3 bases for V and 0 bases for J; bases not matched to a gene: 3. The CDR3 region is CSVDGLAGSSYNEQFF. The CDR3 nucleotides are TGCAGCGTTGACGGACTAGCGGGATCCTCCTACAATGAGCAGTTCTTC.

The chain joins TRBV28 to TRBJ1-1, with 12 bases identical to TRBD1. Germline CDR1 reads MDHEN; CDR2 reads SYDVKM. The CDR3 sequence is 17 residues long. Losses at the gene ends were 6 bases for V and 6 bases for J; bases not matched to a gene: 14. The CDR3 DNA is TGTGCCAGCAGCCGACCGGGACAGGGGGCTTGGACCGCTGAAGCTTTCTTT. Translation: CASSRPGQGAWTAEAFF.

The V call is TRBV28, the J call TRBJ1-2, with D perhaps matching TRBD1 (5 bases). V was pared by 8 bases and J by 3 bases, with 25 bases between. The germline V gene has CDR1 MDHEN and CDR2 SYDVKM. The CDR3 is made up of 17 amino acids. This chain's CDR3 is CASEIKRDRGSHYGYTF. DNA for the CDR3: TGTGCCAGCGAGATTAAGCGGGACCGAGGAAGTCACTATGGCTACACCTTC.

Details on this clonotype: A single base separates this from a much larger clone, so it may be a read error. V gene TRBV29-1 combines with J gene TRBJ2-7, with D perhaps matching TRBD2 (7 bases). Germline V gene sequence: CDR1 SQVTM, CDR2 ANQGSEA. Trimming removed 7 bases at V and 6 bases at J, with 16 bases between. The CDR3 consists of 12 residues. The CDR3 coding sequence is TGCAGCGCTGACGAGGGGGGGGTCGAGCAGTACTTC. Its protein is CSADEGGVEQYF.

This clonotype has ten or more counts. This chain links TRBV20-1 with TRBJ2-5; the match to TRBD2 covers 14 bases. The CDR3 extends over 15 amino acids. CDR1 and CDR2 from the germline V gene are DFQATT and SNEGSKA (reference sequence). The J segment lost 9 bases and the V segment lost 4 bases, leaving 10 bases of the junction unmatched. The CDR3 DNA reads TGCAGTGCTACTTATGGACTAGCGGGAGGAGGGGCCCAGTACTTC. Its protein is CSATYGLAGGGAQYF.

This clonotype showed up many times. The chain is built from TRBV12-3 or TRBV12-4 and TRBJ2-3, with D possibly being TRBD1 or TRBD2 (7 bases each). This CDR3 comprises 17 residues. With 5 bases removed from V and 1 base from J, the gap between germline ends came to 19 bases. CDR3 protein: CASSPSPGGLRTDTQYF. CDR3 in DNA: TGTGCCAGCAGTCCTTCCCCAGGGGGACTACGCACAGATACGCAGTATTTT.

This clonotype occurred a few times. The rearrangement links TRBV10-3 to TRBJ2-1; the D is unclear. Germline V CDR1 and CDR2: ENHRY, SYGVKD. The CDR3 runs 12 residues. Deletions cut 10 bases from V and 0 bases from J, with 7 bases between. The CDR3 loop is CATRSSYNEQFF. Here the CDR3 DNA reads TGTGCCACCCGGTCCTCCTACAATGAGCAGTTCTTC.

The chain links TRBV7-9 to TRBJ1-2; no definite D call. In germline, CDR1 is SEHNR, CDR2 FQNEAQ (reference sequence). The V and J ends lost 0 bases and 8 bases respectively, with 13 bases between them. This CDR3 comprises 14 residues. The CDR3 nucleotides read TGTGCCAGCAGCTTAGCCCTCGGTGGAGGAGGCTACACCTTC. Translating gives CASSLALGGGGYTF. Using reference TRBV7-9 and TRBJ1-2 for the parts outside the CDR3, the full variable domain is DTGVSQNPRHKITKRGQNVTFRCDPISEHNRLYWYRQTLGQGPEFLTYFQNEAQLEKSRLLSDRFSAERPKGSFSTLEIQRTEQGDSAMYLCASSLALGGGGYTFGSGTRLTVV.

The CDR3 nucleotides read TGTGCCAGCAGCGTTAGTGAGATCTCCTACGAGCAGTACTTC. It yields the protein CASSVSEISYEQYF. The V gene is TRBV6-2 or TRBV6-3, the J gene TRBJ2-7; D is uncertain. CDR3 length: 14 amino acids. Germline V gene sequence: CDR1 MNHEY, CDR2 SVGEGT. Trimming left V 6 bases short and J 0 bases short, with 12 bases between.

Only a few counts were recorded for this clonotype. CDR3 in amino acids: CATLGTHQSNEQFF. The CDR3 nucleotides read TGTGCCACCCTGGGGACTCACCAGTCCAATGAGCAGTTCTTC. The chain uses TRBV3-1 and TRBJ2-1; D is perhaps TRBD2 (6 bases). The CDR3 sequence is 14 residues long. Germline V gives CDR1 LGHDT, CDR2 YNNKEL (reference sequence). V lost 10 bases and J lost 6, with 19 bases in between.

This clonotype was recorded at least ten times. DNA of the CDR3: TGCAGCGTCGAGACTGGAAACACCATATATTTT. As protein: CSVETGNTIYF. V is TRBV29-1 and J is TRBJ1-3; D is unclear. V lost 6 bases and J lost 2, with 5 bases in between. The CDR3 covers 11 residues. The germline V gene encodes CDR1 SQVTM and CDR2 ANQGSEA.

The V and J genes are TRBV12-3 or TRBV12-4 and TRBJ2-3; D is uncertain. CDR3 length: 14 residues. V lost 6 bases, J lost 3 bases, and 13 bases lay in between. CDR3 DNA: TGTGCCAGCAGACACCGTCCCGGGACAGATACGCAGTATTTT. Its translation: CASRHRPGTDTQYF.

In this sample, this clonotype turned up a few times. The chain recombines TRBV7-2 with TRBJ2-3; TRBD2 is a possible D gene (5 bases). The CDR3 sequence is 14 residues long. Deletions cut 2 bases from V and 5 bases from J, with 11 bases between. Germline V gene sequence: CDR1 SGHTA, CDR2 FQGNSA. The CDR3: CASSLLSAGDTQYF. The CDR3 DNA sequence: TGTGCCAGCAGCTTACTATCGGCGGGAGATACGCAGTATTTT. Full variable domain (outside the CDR3, taken from reference TRBV7-2 and TRBJ2-3): GAGVSQSPSNKVTEKGKDVELRCDPISGHTALYWYRQSLGQGLEFLIYFQGNSAPDKSGLPSDRFSAERTGGSVSTLTIQRTQQEDSAVYLCASSLLSAGDTQYFGPGTRLTVL.

This clonotype was seen ten or more times. The chain recombines TRBV20-1 with TRBJ2-2; TRBD1 matches at 12 bases. V shed 6 bases, J shed 6 bases, and the junction held 5 bases outside the gene matches. In germline, CDR1 is DFQATT, CDR2 SNEGSKA (reference sequence). The CDR3 contains 14 residues. As DNA, the CDR3 is TGCAGTGCCCGGGGACAGGGGGCGCCCGGGGAGCTGTTTTTT. Translating it yields CSARGQGAPGELFF.

This clonotype was seen more than once but under ten times. The chain uses TRBV29-1 and TRBJ2-1; TRBD1 agrees at 10 bases. The CDR3 extends over 14 amino acids. Trimming took 8 bases from V and 7 from J; bases not matched to a gene: 11. Germline V gene data show CDR1 as SQVTM and CDR2 as ANQGSEA. For the CDR3, the DNA is TGCAGCTCCCTCCGGGACAGGGGTGGGAATGAGCAGTTCTTC. This encodes CSSLRDRGGNEQFF.

This clonotype showed up many times. The chain employs TRBV28 and TRBJ1-1; D perhaps matches TRBD1 (5 bases). V was trimmed by 5 bases and J by 2 bases, leaving 12 bases between them. Germline values: CDR1 MDHEN, CDR2 SYDVKM. The CDR3 covers 14 residues. The CDR3 is CASSPTGPNTEAFF. The CDR3 nucleotides are TGTGCCAGCAGTCCCACGGGACCAAACACTGAAGCTTTCTTT. Complete variable domain (other parts from reference TRBV28 and TRBJ1-1): DVKVTQSSRYLVKRTGEKVFLECVQDMDHENMFWYRQDPGLGLRLIYFSYDVKMKEKGDIPEGYSVSREKKERFSLILESASTNQTSMYLCASSPTGPNTEAFFGQGTRLTVV.

The gene calls are TRBV4-3 and TRBJ2-3; D is possibly TRBD1 or TRBD2 (6 bases each). Trimming left V 1 base short and J 5 bases short, with 19 bases between. In germline, CDR1 is LGHNA, CDR2 YSLEER. The CDR3 has 17 amino acids. CDR3 amino acids: CASSQGRGSGGGDTQYF. The CDR3 DNA follows: TGCGCCAGCAGCCAAGGAAGGGGTAGCGGAGGGGGAGATACGCAGTATTTT.

This clonotype was detected only a few times. This chain uses TRBV6-5 with TRBJ2-1; TRBD2 aligns across 8 bases. V dropped 2 bases and J dropped 4; count of bases not matched to a gene: 7. The CDR3 extends over 16 amino acids. Looked up from germline, CDR1 is MNHEY and CDR2 is SVGAGI. CDR3 sequence: CASSYRSGKRYNEQFF. CDR3 nucleotides: TGTGCCAGCAGTTACCGTAGCGGGAAGCGATACAATGAGCAGTTCTTC.

The V and J genes are TRBV2 and TRBJ2-1, with TRBD1 identical over 8 bases. Germline V lookup: CDR1 SNHLY, CDR2 FYNNEI. Germline trimming cut 2 bases from V and 14 bases from J; bases unmatched to any gene: 14. The CDR3 runs 15 residues. The DNA of the CDR3 is TGTGCCAGCAGTGAACGCCAGGGGGCGAGTGCAGGGGAGTTCTTC. This encodes CASSERQGASAGEFF.

This clonotype was recorded a few times. V is TRBV7-9 and J is TRBJ2-3, with no clear D. V dropped 6 bases and J dropped 6 bases, with 10 bases sitting between them. Germline-derived CDR1 and CDR2 are SEHNR and FQNEAQ (reference sequence). The CDR3 has 12 amino acids. CDR3 residues: CASSNGPDTQYF. In nucleotides, the CDR3 is TGTGCCAGCAGTAATGGACCTGATACGCAGTATTTT.

The chain combines TRBV2 with TRBJ2-2; D uncertain. V shed 7 bases and J shed 1 base, with 7 bases lying between them. The CDR3 sequence is 13 residues long. Germline CDR1 SNHLY, CDR2 FYNNEI. The CDR3 nucleotides are TGTGCCAGCAAGTTGGAGAACACCGGGGAGCTGTTTTTT. Its translation: CASKLENTGELFF.

This clonotype was counted ten times or more. This rearrangement joins TRBV7-2 to TRBJ2-4; D is possibly TRBD2 (5 bases). The germline V gene encodes CDR1 SGHTA and CDR2 FQGNSA. The CDR3 length is 18 residues. The V end lost 2 bases, the J end lost 1 base, and 18 bases lay between the germline ends. DNA of the CDR3: TGTGCCAGCAGCTTACCGCGGGTGAGGGCTTGGGCCAAAAACATTCAGTACTTC. Its protein product is CASSLPRVRAWAKNIQYF. Drawing the rest from reference TRBV7-2 and TRBJ2-4, the complete variable domain is GAGVSQSPSNKVTEKGKDVELRCDPISGHTALYWYRQSLGQGLEFLIYFQGNSAPDKSGLPSDRFSAERTGGSVSTLTIQRTQQEDSAVYLCASSLPRVRAWAKNIQYFGAGTRLSVL.

The rearrangement joins TRBV15 to TRBJ2-1; unclear D gene. V lost 0 bases, J lost 8 bases, and 11 bases lay in between. This CDR3 has 14 residues. Germline CDR1 reads LNHNV; CDR2 reads YYDKDF (reference sequence). The CDR3 DNA sequence: TGTGCCACCAGCAGAGATTACCAGGCGTATGAGCAGTTCTTC. Encoded protein: CATSRDYQAYEQFF.

Ten or more counts support this clonotype. This chain joins TRBV10-3 and TRBJ1-1, with 7 bases fitting TRBD1. The germline gives CDR1 ENHRY, CDR2 SYGVKD. This CDR3 is 15 amino acids long. V lost 0 bases, J lost 2 bases, and 3 bases stayed unmatched. The CDR3 is CAISESTGANTEAFF. The CDR3 nucleotides are TGTGCCATCAGTGAGTCTACAGGGGCCAACACTGAAGCTTTCTTT.